This T cell receptor beta chain stems from a study of T-cell memory formation after mild COVID-19. The CDR3 loop spans 15 amino acids. Germline loops: CDR1 MNHEY, CDR2 SVGEGT. The ends were cut back, 5 bases at V and 4 bases at J, with 16 bases in the middle. Using its own MiXCR run on the 5' RACE reads, TCRdb lists one record per CDR3 protein. The sample lists fewer than 500,000 distinct CDR3 sequences, around 25% occurring once. The sample was PBMCs or a T cell subset sorted from them (not recorded which). The origin of this receptor is an adult woman who had mild COVID-19 (a few samples of this study predate the infection). Cell type and time point are not known. The chain employs TRBV6-2 or TRBV6-3 and TRBJ2-3; a weak D match, TRBD2 (5 bases). The CDR3 loop is CASSLEGLGADTQYF. CDR3 DNA: TGTGCCAGCAGTCTAGAGGGCCTGGGAGCAGATACGCAGTATTTT.